The 29 T cell receptor beta chains listed next were all sequenced from one sample in a study of blood T cell repertoires in COVID-19. Assay: immunoSEQ multiplex PCR; the TCRdb copy retains only in-frame clones and omits some. Found here are about 320,000 clones, roughly 85% of them singletons; the top ten hold around 7.2%. Sequenced input: peripheral blood. The receptors here all came from a human donor in a cohort sampled during active COVID-19.

The chain carries TRBV7-3 and TRBJ1-6; D possibly corresponds to TRBD1 (6 bases). The CDR3 length is 13 residues. Trimming removed 6 bases at V and 6 bases at J, with 9 bases between. The germline CDR1 and CDR2 sequences are SGHTA and FQGTGA. CDR3: CASSEGVNSPLHF. The CDR3 DNA reads as TGTGCCAGCAGTGAGGGGGTTAATTCACCCCTCCACTTT.

The chain employs TRBV6-5 and TRBJ1-2; D not certain. The CDR3 sequence is 14 residues long. The V gene's germline CDR1 is MNHEY and CDR2 SVGAGI. V was trimmed by 5 bases and J by 4 bases, leaving 14 bases between them. The CDR3 DNA sequence: TGTGCCAGCAGTCAGTCCCTAAGGAGCTATGGCTACACCTTC. It is translated as CASSQSLRSYGYTF.

The V call is TRBV5-5, the J call TRBJ1-3; D not resolved. This CDR3 is 15 amino acids long. Germline loops: CDR1 SGHKS, CDR2 YYEKEE (reference sequence). Trimming stripped 5 bases from V and 4 bases from J, with 16 bases between. CDR3 protein: CASRDQRDLGNTIYF. The CDR3 region has the DNA TGTGCCAGCAGGGACCAGAGGGATCTAGGAAACACCATATATTTT.

This rearrangement joins TRBV12-3 or TRBV12-4 to TRBJ1-2; D gene ambiguous. CDR3 length: 12 residues. V gave up 7 bases and J gave up 4 bases, with 10 bases separating them. CDR3 nucleotides: TGTGCCAGCACCTCAGGTGTCTATGGCTACACCTTC. This codes for CASTSGVYGYTF.

The V gene is TRBV27, the J gene TRBJ1-1; 9 bases match TRBD1. The CDR3 totals 16 residues. J gave up 5 bases and V 9 bases, and 16 bases lay outside the gene matches. Germline CDR1 MNHEY, CDR2 SMNVEV (reference sequence). CDR3 in DNA: TGTGCCAGTGGCGCCGGGACAGGGATGTCTGGGACTGAAGCTTTCTTT. This translates into CASGAGTGMSGTEAFF.

The genes are TRBV9 and TRBJ1-5; a possible D gene is TRBD1 (5 bases). The ends were cut back, 0 bases at V and 4 bases at J, with 14 bases in the middle. CDR3 length equals 16 residues. Germline V gives CDR1 SGDLS, CDR2 YYNGEE. The CDR3 sequence is CASSVGVGVGNQPQHF. For the CDR3, the DNA is TGTGCCAGCAGCGTAGGAGTAGGGGTAGGAAATCAGCCCCAGCATTTT.

The rearrangement uses TRBV5-4 and TRBJ2-5; 11 bases agree with TRBD2. Trimming at V came to 7 bases and at J to 2 bases, leaving 7 bases not matched to a gene. The CDR3 totals 15 residues. Germline V lookup: CDR1 SGHNT, CDR2 YYREEE (reference sequence). CDR3 loop: CASGRLAGKQETQYF. DNA of the CDR3: TGTGCCAGCGGTCGACTAGCGGGGAAACAAGAGACCCAGTACTTC.

In its sample, this clone was seen once. V gene TRBV27 combines with J gene TRBJ2-3, with TRBD2 matching over 11 bases. CDR1 and CDR2 from the germline V gene are MNHEY and SMNVEV (reference sequence). Germline trimming cut 5 bases from V and 6 bases from J; bases unmatched to any gene: 4. The CDR3 runs 14 residues. In DNA form, the CDR3 reads TGTGCCAGCAGTCTAGCGGGGGGAGGGGATACGCAGTATTTT. Encoded protein: CASSLAGGGDTQYF.

The sample holds one count of this clone. This chain's CDR3 is CASSLAGQGIQGEKLFF. CDR3 nucleotide sequence: TGCGCCAGCAGCTTGGCCGGACAGGGGATTCAGGGTGAAAAACTGTTTTTT. The rearrangement links TRBV5-1 to TRBJ1-4, with 9 bases matching TRBD1. CDR1 is SGHRS and CDR2 is YFSETQ in the germline V gene. The CDR3 length is 17 residues. V dropped 0 bases and J dropped 7; count of bases not matched to a gene: 10.

This clone came up once. The chain joins TRBV5-6 to TRBJ2-2; D perhaps matches TRBD1 (6 bases). Deletions cut 3 bases from V and 7 bases from J, with 13 bases between. This CDR3 has 14 amino acids. Germline V gives CDR1 SGHDT, CDR2 YYEEEE. The CDR3 nucleotides are TGTGCCAGCAGCTCACAGGGTCCCGGCGGGGAGCTGTTTTTT. Amino acid sequence: CASSSQGPGGELFF.

The CDR3 here is CASSLREKLFF. DNA of the CDR3: TGTGCCAGCAGCTTACGGGAAAAACTGTTTTTT. The chain is built from TRBV7-2 and TRBJ1-4; no firm D call. CDR1 and CDR2 (germline): SGHTA, FQGNSA. V gave up 2 bases and J gave up 8 bases, with 3 bases separating them. The CDR3 consists of 11 residues.

This chain links TRBV19 with TRBJ2-7; 7 bases agree with TRBD1. The trim removed 3 bases at V and 4 bases at J, leaving 12 bases unmatched. The CDR3 covers 16 residues. CDR1 is LNHDA, CDR2 SQIVND, per germline (reference sequence). The CDR3 here is CASSIPGTARPYEQYF. Here the CDR3 DNA reads TGTGCCAGTAGTATCCCTGGGACAGCCAGACCTTACGAGCAGTACTTC.

V usage is TRBV29-1 and J usage is TRBJ2-1, with D possibly being TRBD1 (5 bases). The germline V gene has CDR1 SQVTM and CDR2 ANQGSEA. V lost 3 bases and J 5 bases, leaving 11 bases between the germline ends. This CDR3 region has 13 residues. The CDR3 bases are TGCAGCGTTGACCCGGACAATAACAATGAGCAGTTCTTC. Its protein product is CSVDPDNNNEQFF.

The gene calls are TRBV9 and TRBJ2-2; 10 bases match TRBD2. The CDR3 runs 17 residues. Germline CDR1 SGDLS, CDR2 YYNGEE. V trimming: 2 bases; J trimming: 4 bases; junction bases outside the gene matches: 8. CDR3 protein: CASSVIAGGLVTGELFF. The DNA of the CDR3 is TGTGCCAGCAGCGTGATAGCGGGGGGCCTGGTCACCGGGGAGCTGTTTTTT. The full variable domain, completed using reference TRBV9 and TRBJ2-2, is DSGVTQTPKHLITATGQRVTLRCSPRSGDLSVYWYQQSLDQGLQFLIQYYNGEERAKGNILERFSAQQFPDLHSELNLSSLELGDSALYFCASSVIAGGLVTGELFFGEGSRLTVL.

The chain joins TRBV5-5 to TRBJ1-3; maybe TRBD1 (6 bases). Trimming left V 5 bases short and J 0 bases short, with 9 bases between. CDR1 is SGHKS and CDR2 is YYEKEE in the germline V gene (reference sequence). This CDR3 has 14 residues. The CDR3 DNA reads TGTGCCAGCAGAGACAGGAGCTCTGGAAACACCATATATTTT. Protein product: CASRDRSSGNTIYF.

The rearrangement links TRBV5-6 to TRBJ1-1, with a tentative D call TRBD1 (5 bases). CDR3 length: 14 residues. The germline V gene encodes CDR1 SGHDT and CDR2 YYEEEE. V shed 4 bases and J shed 6 bases, with 16 bases lying between them. The CDR3 sequence: CASSRGLRVAEAFF. In DNA form, the CDR3 reads TGTGCCAGCAGCCGGGGACTCCGGGTGGCTGAAGCTTTCTTT.

This clone was observed a single time. This chain uses TRBV5-1 with TRBJ1-2, with TRBD1 identical over 7 bases. This CDR3 is 15 amino acids long. V trimming: 6 bases; J trimming: 2 bases; junction bases outside the gene matches: 10. Germline V gene lookup returns CDR1 SGHRS and CDR2 YFSETQ. CDR3 amino acids: CASKAAYRGNYGYTF. CDR3 nucleotides: TGCGCCAGCAAGGCAGCGTACAGGGGCAACTATGGCTACACCTTC.

The genes are TRBV15 and TRBJ2-4, with a tentative D call TRBD2 (5 bases). The V gene lost 0 bases and the J gene lost 8 bases, with 11 bases spanning the gap. Germline CDR1 and CDR2: LNHNV and YYDKDF (reference sequence). The CDR3 length is 14 residues. CDR3 amino acids: CATSRDSLGDIQYF. CDR3 bases: TGTGCCACCAGCAGAGATTCACTCGGGGACATTCAGTACTTC.

This chain connects TRBV10-3 to TRBJ1-2; a weak D match, TRBD1 (6 bases). The CDR3 spans 12 residues. Germline CDR1 ENHRY, CDR2 SYGVKD. Trimming took 6 bases from V and 7 from J, leaving 12 bases between them. This CDR3 reads CAIRGGARGYTF. CDR3 nucleotides: TGTGCCATCAGGGGGGGGGCTCGTGGCTACACCTTC.

The chain carries TRBV20-1 and TRBJ1-2; D unclear. Germline assignment: CDR1 DFQATT and CDR2 SNEGSKA (reference sequence). The CDR3 contains 11 residues. Trimming cost V 1 base and J 10 bases, with 10 bases left between them. Here the CDR3 reads CSARGKRVYTF. The CDR3 DNA follows: TGCAGTGCTAGAGGCAAGAGAGTCTACACCTTC.

This clone was seen just once. The J gene is TRBJ2-3, the V gene TRBV7-2; 9 nucleotides match TRBD2. The CDR3 is 15 amino acids. Germline trimming cut 2 bases from V and 5 bases from J; bases unmatched to any gene: 5. Germline CDR1 is SGHTA and CDR2 is FQGNSA. The CDR3 here is CASSLRTAGGDTQYF. Written as DNA, the CDR3 is TGTGCCAGCAGCTTACGGACAGCGGGGGGAGATACGCAGTATTTT.

The V gene is TRBV9, the J gene TRBJ2-2; TRBD2 matches at 10 bases. CDR1 and CDR2 from the germline V gene are SGDLS and YYNGEE. V lost 4 bases to trimming and J lost 3 bases; unmatched junction nucleotides: 9. CDR3 length: 17 amino acids. The CDR3 nucleotides are TGTGCCAGCAGCTGGACTAGCGGCCCATCTTACACCGGGGAGCTGTTTTTT. This encodes CASSWTSGPSYTGELFF.

This clone appeared a single time. The genes are TRBV11-2 and TRBJ2-7; D ambiguous. Germline V lookup: CDR1 SGHAT, CDR2 FQNNGV. The CDR3 length is 17 residues. V shed 6 bases and J shed 1 base, with 22 bases lying between them. The CDR3 coding sequence is TGTGCCAGCAGATCAAGAGGCGGAAAGTATCAGTCCTACGAGCAGTACTTC. As protein: CASRSRGGKYQSYEQYF.

The DNA of the CDR3 is TGTGCCATCAGTGAAGGACAGGGCCTAAATCAGCCCCAGCATTTT. Protein product: CAISEGQGLNQPQHF. The rearrangement links TRBV10-3 to TRBJ1-5, with TRBD1 matching over 8 bases. V gave up 3 bases and J gave up 4 bases; unmatched junction bases: 5. CDR3 length equals 15 residues. The germline V gene encodes CDR1 ENHRY and CDR2 SYGVKD.

The chain links TRBV19 to TRBJ1-1; 9 bases align to TRBD1. CDR1 and CDR2 from the germline V gene are LNHDA and SQIVND (reference sequence). V lost 6 bases, J lost 4 bases, and 9 bases stayed unmatched. The CDR3 runs 15 residues. The CDR3 sequence: CASSPNRGQGTEAFF. The CDR3 nucleotides are TGTGCCAGTAGCCCAAACAGGGGGCAGGGCACTGAAGCTTTCTTT.

V is TRBV27 and J is TRBJ2-6, with a tentative D call TRBD1 (6 bases). V shed 6 bases and J shed 2 bases, with 11 bases lying between them. The CDR3 is made up of 15 amino acids. The V gene's germline CDR1 is MNHEY and CDR2 SMNVEV (reference sequence). The CDR3 DNA is TGTGCCAGCAGCAACAGGGAAGCTGGGGCCAACGTCCTGACTTTC. It codes for CASSNREAGANVLTF.

The CDR3 sequence: CASQTGSSEQYF. CDR3 nucleotides: TGTGCCAGCCAGACAGGGTCCAGCGAGCAGTACTTC. The chain uses TRBV6-5 and TRBJ2-7; 7 positions match TRBD1. J lost 6 bases, V lost 8 bases, and 7 bases had no gene match. Looked up from germline, CDR1 is MNHEY and CDR2 is SVGAGI. This CDR3 has 12 amino acids.

The chain employs TRBV20-1 and TRBJ2-5; D not resolved. Trimming took 4 bases from V and 5 from J, leaving 5 bases between them. Looked up from germline, CDR1 is DFQATT and CDR2 is SNEGSKA (reference sequence). The CDR3 runs 10 residues. The CDR3 is CSATRETQYF. CDR3 DNA sequence: TGCAGTGCTACCAGGGAGACCCAGTACTTC.

This clone was observed a single time. The genes are TRBV9 and TRBJ2-7; possibly TRBD1 for D (5 bases). V gave up 7 bases and J gave up 1 base, with 15 bases separating them. Germline V gene sequence: CDR1 SGDLS, CDR2 YYNGEE. The CDR3 sequence is 14 residues long. CDR3 DNA sequence: TGTGCCAGCGCCAGGGTGGCGGAATCCTACGAGCAGTACTTC. Translation: CASARVAESYEQYF.